Listed below are T cell receptor beta chains from one sample, sequenced in a study of blood T cells in healthy people across ages. Via MiXCR, TCRdb re-called the 5' RACE reads, giving one row per CDR3 protein. The data show under 850,000 distinct CDR3 sequences, with 35% to 40% seen just once and 13% held by the top ten. What was sequenced was blood. These receptors all come from a man aged 18-30 years in good health. Each CDR3 is given with its conserved first and last residue. A D gene is named only where the DNA matches it firmly. Clone sizes are given selectively: once, few, many, or a class where the clone is expanded.

v_gene	abundance	j_gene	d_gene	CDR3nt	CDR3aa
TRBV15	-	TRBJ1-3	TRBD1	TGTGCCACCAGCCAGACAGGGAGCAGAAACACCATATATTTT	CATSQTGSRNTIYF
TRBV2	few	TRBJ2-6	-	TGTGCCAGCAGTGTAGACACCTCTGGGGCCAACGTCCTGACTTTC	CASSVDTSGANVLTF
TRBV9	-	TRBJ1-6	-	TGTGCCAGCAGCGAGGGAACAGGAAATTCACCTCCCCACTTT	CASSEGTGNSPPHF
TRBV5-1	-	TRBJ1-2	TRBD1	TGCGCCAGCGGCGAACAGGGGGGATCTAACTATGGCTACACCTTC	CASGEQGGSNYGYTF
TRBV7-9	-	TRBJ1-6	TRBD1	TGTGCCAACAGCGGGGGCGGACAGGGAAGTTCACCCCTCCACTTT	CANSGGGQGSSPLHF
TRBV7-8	many	TRBJ1-6	-	TGTGCCAGCATCCCCGGGAGCTCCTATAATTCACCCCTCCACTTT	CASIPGSSYNSPLHF
TRBV20-1	-	TRBJ1-1	TRBD1	TGCAGTGCAGCAGGGGGCCCAGAGGTACCTGAAGCTTTCTTT	CSAAGGPEVPEAFF
TRBV9	-	TRBJ1-2	-	TGTGCCAGCAGCGAGCGGGGTTTTAACTATGGCTACACCTTC	CASSERGFNYGYTF
TRBV6-2/TRBV6-3	many	TRBJ2-1	-	TGTGCCAGCAGTCTTCGACAGACAATCTACAATGAGCAGTTCTTC	CASSLRQTIYNEQFF
TRBV7-9	many	TRBJ1-6	-	TGTGCCAGCAGCCCGCCGGACCGCCTGTCGGGCTCACCCCTCCACTTT	CASSPPDRLSGSPLHF